This is a list of T cell receptor beta chains from one sample in a study of human CD8 memory T cell subsets. TCRdb re-called the 5' RACE reads, yielding one record per CDR3 amino acid sequence without DNA. The table for this sample gives about 6,700 distinct CDR3 sequences. Sequenced sample: CD8+ T cells from PBMCs. The receptor set was obtained from a human donor in good health. Both conserved end residues are part of each CDR3. Clone size is shown for a subset of rows, as once, few, many or a class of expanded clone.

14,TRBJ2-4,TRBV19,.,CASSWRLAKNIQYF
16,TRBJ2-2,TRBV28,.,CASSPPTSGYTGELFF
12,TRBJ2-4,TRBV5-4,.,CASSGDRNIQYF
18,TRBJ2-1,TRBV5-4,.,CASSLGTRGRWAYNEQFF
16,TRBJ2-3,TRBV20-1,.,CSAGSGGPSWVDTQYF
13,TRBJ1-2,TRBV13,.,CASSSGLNYGYTF
16,TRBJ2-3,TRBV28,.,CASSLSGGAGTDTQYF
16,TRBJ2-3,TRBV4-2,.,CASGRGLAGVEDTQYF
13,TRBJ1-4,TRBV5-4,.,CASSLGSDEKLFF
16,TRBJ2-1,TRBV27,.,CASSTTSGGSHNEQFF
15,TRBJ1-1,TRBV28,.,CASSFSAGWGTEAFF
16,TRBJ2-3,TRBV24-1,.,CATSEGLAGLSYTQYF
14,TRBJ2-1,TRBV7-8,.,CASSRLGGRDEQFF
14,TRBJ2-1,TRBV24-1,.,CATGLAGGRNEQFF
12,TRBJ1-2,TRBV27,medium-sized,CASRAGGHGYTF
13,TRBJ1-2,TRBV10-3,.,CAISPRGFDGYTF
14,TRBJ2-5,TRBV29-1,.,CSVEDQAGGETQYF
14,TRBJ2-6,TRBV20-1,.,CSAEGGSGANVLTF
17,TRBJ2-7,TRBV6-2/TRBV6-3,.,CASSYERFGTSRYEQYF
16,TRBJ2-3,TRBV5-1,medium-sized,CASSLPAERITDTQYF
15,TRBJ2-4,TRBV20-1,.,CSARDIGESENIQYF
20,TRBJ2-4,TRBV6-2/TRBV6-3,.,CASSYSPGTSGIESKNIQYF
14,TRBJ1-1,TRBV14,.,CASSLRETNTEAFF
14,TRBJ1-6,TRBV2,.,CASLDRGHNSPLHF
17,TRBJ2-1,TRBV19,.,CASSMDYTLSSYNEQFF
18,TRBJ2-3,TRBV5-1,.,CASSLGIFTGLLTDTQYF
17,TRBJ1-2,TRBV5-1,medium-sized,CASSLAGDGRELYGYTF
13,TRBJ2-1,TRBV10-3,.,CAISERLSEEQFF
12,TRBJ2-4,TRBV29-1,medium-sized,CSVPGQLDIQYF
11,TRBJ2-7,TRBV29-1,medium-sized,CSGGTGLEQYF
12,TRBJ2-7,TRBV11-2,.,CASSRTGYEQYF
13,TRBJ2-2,TRBV29-1,medium-sized,CSYGHLNTGELFF
15,TRBJ2-5,TRBV29-1,medium-sized,CSVEEGASVQETQYF
14,TRBJ2-7,TRBV29-1,.,CSVAGVQGTDEQYF
16,TRBJ1-5,TRBV7-2,medium-sized,CASSSGPGGITQPQHF
18,TRBJ2-3,TRBV7-2,.,CASSFLGLARSSTDTQYF
16,TRBJ2-7,TRBV15,.,CATSSETPTPSYEQYF
12,TRBJ1-1,TRBV27,.,CASTSGNTEAFF
15,TRBJ1-5,TRBV6-1,.,CASRTGDFSNQPQHF
14,TRBJ2-7,TRBV29-1,medium-sized,CSVVRGLASHEQYF
12,TRBJ1-4,TRBV27,medium-sized,CASSLPPGKLFF
13,TRBJ1-1,TRBV5-8,medium-sized,CASSSQGGSEAFF
16,TRBJ2-7,TRBV5-1,.,CASSLALLRDRNEQYF
14,TRBJ2-7,TRBV5-4,.,CASSKTGLHHEQYF
16,TRBJ2-1,TRBV7-6,medium-sized,CASSLFTGLSYNEQFF
16,TRBJ2-3,TRBV28,.,CASSPTREGLTDTQYF
16,TRBJ2-3,TRBV14,medium-sized,CASSQGTSRFTDTQYF
15,TRBJ2-1,TRBV12-3/TRBV12-4,.,CASSFMGLVVNEQFF
17,TRBJ2-2,TRBV13,.,CASSPPGRGRYTGELFF
16,TRBJ2-2,TRBV9,.,CASSLASGPYTGELFF
15,TRBJ2-3,TRBV7-6,medium-sized,CASSPLGERSDTQYF